Listed here is a single T cell receptor (beta chain). Its antigen is not known. This record belongs to a study of cytomegalovirus exposure and HLA in healthy donors. General study results and limits: The authors later linked a missense DCLRE1C variant to TCR beta V- and J-gene trimming. In an earlier analysis, in under 700 donors, most V segments appeared productive either ~90% or ~30% of the time.

Germline CDR1 LNHDA, CDR2 SQIVND (reference sequence). The CDR3 totals 19 residues. V shed 3 bases and J shed 3 bases, with 24 bases lying between them. Primers: 60 Vbeta forward and 13 Jbeta reverse. Assay: immunoSEQ multiplex PCR; the TCRdb copy retains only in-frame clones and omits some. The sample records roughly 160,000 clones, around four fifths being singletons. The sequence derives from a woman aged 45-59 years in good health and CMV-seronegative. This chain uses TRBV19 with TRBJ1-5; D is unclear. The sequencing sample was made of PBMCs. The CDR3 reads CASSILLLRPYRVNQPQHF. CDR3 coding DNA: TGTGCCAGTAGTATCCTCCTACTAAGGCCTTACCGCGTCAATCAGCCCCAGCATTTT. The full variable domain, its missing parts supplied by reference TRBV19 and TRBJ1-5, is DGGITQSPKYLFRKEGQNVTLSCEQNLNHDAMYWYRQDPGQGLRLIYYSQIVNDFQKGDIAEGYSVSREKKESFPLTVTSAQKNPTAFYLCASSILLLRPYRVNQPQHFGDGTRLSIL.